Listed here is a single T cell receptor beta chain. Its target is not known. The CDR3 has 12 amino acids. Germline loops: CDR1 LNHDA, CDR2 SQIVND (reference sequence). This sample stems from a study of CXCR3-negative and CXCR3-positive naive CD8 T cells. Study overall: Each library held about 1.5 +/- 0.3 million TRB reads, some 130 million in total.

5' RACE with UMI labels generated the TRB cDNA libraries. TCRdb re-called the 5' RACE reads and catalogs CDR3 proteins one per entry, DNA excluded. This table holds more than 100,000 distinct CDR3 sequences. Naive cells were sorted as CD45RO-, CCR7+, CD27+ and CD95-. Findings and caveats of the study: Both naive subsets had comparably high diversity; memory CD8+ cells much lower. In CXCR3-positive naive cells, the TRB CDR3s were more hydrophobic than in CXCR3-negative naive cells.

The sample taken for sequencing was naive CXCR3+ CD8+ T cells from blood. Documented subset: CD45RO-CCR7+CD27+CD95- naive CD8+ T cells expressing CXCR3 (TNR3+). The rearrangement links TRBV19 to TRBJ2-7; TCRdb indicates TRBD1, and absent DNA this call remains unverified. This TCR was recovered from a human donor in good health. Some clones in this sample may be carry-over from other donors' samples. Here the CDR3 reads CASTGTGKEQYF.